The clone carrying this TCR beta chain was recorded many times. Germline V gene lookup returns CDR1 MNHEY and CDR2 SVGEGT. V was pared by 6 bases and J by 0 bases, with 7 bases of the junction left unmatched. The CDR3 runs 16 residues. The memory fraction was CD4+CD45RO+CD25- cells. TCRdb passed the 5' RACE reads through MiXCR, listing each CDR3 protein once. The table records 55,000 to 80,000 distinct CDR3 sequences, about 22% of them present only once. What was sequenced was memory CD4+ T cells sorted from a lymph node. Documented subset: memory CD4+ T cells, CD4+CD45RO+CD25-. This TCR was recovered from a female donor with breast cancer. J is TRBJ2-2 and V is TRBV6-2 or TRBV6-3; 7 positions agree with TRBD2. Here the CDR3 DNA reads TGTGCCAGCAGACCCGCGGGAGCGGCGAACACCGGGGAGCTGTTTTTT. This codes for CASRPAGAANTGELFF.